This TCR beta chain was recovered during a study of T cell clonality in common variable immunodeficiency. Germline CDR1 is SGHVS and CDR2 is FQNEAQ. There are 16 residues in the CDR3. V was trimmed by 4 bases and J by 0 bases, leaving 16 bases between them. Notes on this clone: Its antigen is not known. The CDR3 end is not reached by the read, which stops 3 residues before it; the germline J gene fills it in.

Patients had low serum IgG, IgA and/or IgM and specific antibody deficiency. Of CVID subjects, about 15 were female and roughly 29 male, mean age roughly 40. TCRdb's copy holds only in-frame clones and misses some; the assay was immunoSEQ multiplex PCR. This sample shows around 21,000 clones and no singletons; 2.5% to 3% rests with the ten largest. Notes on the study in general: Reportedly, TCR beta sequences from common variable immunodeficiency showed fewer deletions and N-nucleotide insertions. What drives increased CVID clonality needs T cell subpopulation sequencing.

The chain employs TRBV7-8 and TRBJ2-7; TRBD2 is a possible D gene (6 bases). This receptor was taken from a human donor with common variable immunodeficiency. Sequencing was done on a sample of peripheral blood mononuclear cells. The sequenced CDR3 bases are TGTGCCAGCAGCTGGGCGGGGTCGGGCGGCTCCTACGAG. Translated: CASSWAGSGGSYE. The CDR3 in its entirety is CASSWAGSGGSYEQYF.